This T cell receptor beta chain was found in a study of cytomegalovirus exposure and HLA in healthy donors. Study results and caveats: In vitro experiments confirmed that three CMV-associated chains were specific for CMV antigens. Later, an analysis found that TCR clusters from the first cohort tended to co-occur in the 120 or so validation repertoires.

As to this clone: Its cognate antigen is unknown.

Here immunoSEQ multiplex PCR was the method, and the copy in TCRdb shows in-frame clones only, minus some. The table shows over 200,000 clones, with 80% to 90% occurring only once. CDR1 is MNHEY and CDR2 is SVGAGI in the germline V gene. J lost 5 bases, V lost 6 bases, and 6 bases had no gene match. The CDR3 runs 15 residues. The TCR comes from a woman under 30 in good health and CMV-seropositive. The rearrangement joins TRBV6-5 to TRBJ2-2, with 10 bases identical to TRBD2. The sequenced material came from PBMCs. The CDR3 nucleotides read TGTGCCAGCAGCCGACGGGGACTAGCGACCGGGGAGCTGTTTTTT. Residues: CASSRRGLATGELFF.